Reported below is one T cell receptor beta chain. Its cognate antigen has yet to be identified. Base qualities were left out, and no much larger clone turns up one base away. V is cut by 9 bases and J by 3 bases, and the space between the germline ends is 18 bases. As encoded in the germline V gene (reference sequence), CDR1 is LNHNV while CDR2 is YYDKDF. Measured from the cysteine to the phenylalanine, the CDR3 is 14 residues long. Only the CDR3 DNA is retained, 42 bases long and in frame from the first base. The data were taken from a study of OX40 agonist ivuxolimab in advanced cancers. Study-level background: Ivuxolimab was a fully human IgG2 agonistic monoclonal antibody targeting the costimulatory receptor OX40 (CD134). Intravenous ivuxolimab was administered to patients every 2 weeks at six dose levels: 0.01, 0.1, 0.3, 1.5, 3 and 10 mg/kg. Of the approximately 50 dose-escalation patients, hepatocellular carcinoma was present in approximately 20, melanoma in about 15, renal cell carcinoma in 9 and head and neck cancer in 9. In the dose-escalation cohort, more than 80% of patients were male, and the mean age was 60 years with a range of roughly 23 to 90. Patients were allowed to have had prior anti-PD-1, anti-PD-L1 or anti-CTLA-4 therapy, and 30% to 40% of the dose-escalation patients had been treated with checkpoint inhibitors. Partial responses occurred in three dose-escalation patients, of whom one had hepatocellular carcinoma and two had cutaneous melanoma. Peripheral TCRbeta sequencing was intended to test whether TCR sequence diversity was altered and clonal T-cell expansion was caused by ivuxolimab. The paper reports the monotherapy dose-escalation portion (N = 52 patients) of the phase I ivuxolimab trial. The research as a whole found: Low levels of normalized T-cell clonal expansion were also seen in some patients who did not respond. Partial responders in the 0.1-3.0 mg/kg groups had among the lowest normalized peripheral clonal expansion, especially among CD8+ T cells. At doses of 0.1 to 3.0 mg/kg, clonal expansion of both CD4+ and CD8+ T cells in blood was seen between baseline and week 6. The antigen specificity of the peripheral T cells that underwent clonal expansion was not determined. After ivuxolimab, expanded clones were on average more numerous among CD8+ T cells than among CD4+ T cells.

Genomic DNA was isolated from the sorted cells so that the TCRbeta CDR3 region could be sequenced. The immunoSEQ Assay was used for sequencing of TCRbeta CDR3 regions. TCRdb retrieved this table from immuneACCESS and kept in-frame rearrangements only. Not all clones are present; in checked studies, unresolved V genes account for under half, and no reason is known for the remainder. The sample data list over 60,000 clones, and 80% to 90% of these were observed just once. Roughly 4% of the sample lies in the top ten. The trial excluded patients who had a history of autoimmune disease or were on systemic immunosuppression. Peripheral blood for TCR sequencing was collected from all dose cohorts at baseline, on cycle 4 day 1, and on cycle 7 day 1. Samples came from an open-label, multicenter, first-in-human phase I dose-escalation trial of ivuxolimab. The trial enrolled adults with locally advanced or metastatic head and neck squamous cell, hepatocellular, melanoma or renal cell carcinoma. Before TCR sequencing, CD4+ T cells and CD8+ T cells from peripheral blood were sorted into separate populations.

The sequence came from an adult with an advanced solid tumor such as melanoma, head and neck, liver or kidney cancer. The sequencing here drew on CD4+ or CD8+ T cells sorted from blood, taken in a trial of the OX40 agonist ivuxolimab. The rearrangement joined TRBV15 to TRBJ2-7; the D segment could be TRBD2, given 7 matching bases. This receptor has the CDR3 CATGGASGIYEQYF. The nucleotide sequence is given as TGTGCCACAGGGGGGGCTAGCGGAATCTACGAGCAGTACTTC.